This entry concerns a single T cell receptor (beta chain). The CDR3 sequence is 16 residues long. Trimming stripped 1 base from V and 3 bases from J, with 15 bases between. Looked up from germline, CDR1 is SGHNT and CDR2 is YENEEA. Libraries were prepared by immunoSEQ multiplex PCR; TCRdb keeps only in-frame clonotypes and omits some of them. The sample includes 55,000 to 75,000 clones, 92% of them seen just once. These data come from a study of technical replicates of blood from several donors. The source is a human donor in good health. Input material: T cells isolated from PBMCs. V and J are TRBV11-3 and TRBJ2-5, with a possible D match to TRBD2 (6 bases). CDR3 bases: TGTGCCAGCAGCTTAGCAAATGGTCTAGCGAAAGAGACCCAGTACTTC. Its translation is CASSLANGLAKETQYF.